The entry below gives a single T cell receptor beta chain sequence along with its context. The data were taken from a study of regulatory T cells in long-lasting Graves disease. Across the whole study: Persistent cases took antithyroid drugs over 5 years and stayed TSH receptor antibody positive.

Trimming left V 2 bases short and J 2 bases short, with 16 bases between. This CDR3 contains 17 residues. Germline V gene data show CDR1 as SGHRS and CDR2 as YFSETQ. HTBI primers from iRepertoire and Arm-PCR of CDR3 regions yielded the TCR beta libraries. Each CDR3 protein gets one entry after TCRdb re-called the multiplex PCR reads with MiXCR. Of roughly 450,000 distinct CDR3 sequences in the sample, approximately 23% are singletons; the top ten hold under 15%. Specified time point: persistent/refractory GD, antithyroid drugs over 5 years with positive TRAb. RNA extracted from PBMCs served as the sequencing template.

The sequence was obtained from a female donor with Graves disease. Sequenced material: peripheral blood mononuclear cells (PBMCs), taken when the disease was refractory, from a patient treated with antithyroid drugs. The V call is TRBV5-1, the J call TRBJ2-2; the D is unclear. CDR3 loop: CASSFTLQAANTGELFF. The CDR3 nucleotides are TGCGCCAGCAGCTTTACTCTCCAGGCGGCTAACACCGGGGAGCTGTTTTTT.